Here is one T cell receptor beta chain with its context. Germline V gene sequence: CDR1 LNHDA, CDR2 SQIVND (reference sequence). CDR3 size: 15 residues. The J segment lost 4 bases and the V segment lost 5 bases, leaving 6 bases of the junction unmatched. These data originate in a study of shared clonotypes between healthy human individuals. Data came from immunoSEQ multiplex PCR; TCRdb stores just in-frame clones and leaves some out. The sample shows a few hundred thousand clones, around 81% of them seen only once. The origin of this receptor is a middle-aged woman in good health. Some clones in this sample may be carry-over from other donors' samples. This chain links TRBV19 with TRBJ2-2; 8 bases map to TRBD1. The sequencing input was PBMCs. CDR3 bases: TGTGCCAGTAGTTTTCAGGGGGCCGGCACCGGGGAGCTGTTTTTT. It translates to CASSFQGAGTGELFF.